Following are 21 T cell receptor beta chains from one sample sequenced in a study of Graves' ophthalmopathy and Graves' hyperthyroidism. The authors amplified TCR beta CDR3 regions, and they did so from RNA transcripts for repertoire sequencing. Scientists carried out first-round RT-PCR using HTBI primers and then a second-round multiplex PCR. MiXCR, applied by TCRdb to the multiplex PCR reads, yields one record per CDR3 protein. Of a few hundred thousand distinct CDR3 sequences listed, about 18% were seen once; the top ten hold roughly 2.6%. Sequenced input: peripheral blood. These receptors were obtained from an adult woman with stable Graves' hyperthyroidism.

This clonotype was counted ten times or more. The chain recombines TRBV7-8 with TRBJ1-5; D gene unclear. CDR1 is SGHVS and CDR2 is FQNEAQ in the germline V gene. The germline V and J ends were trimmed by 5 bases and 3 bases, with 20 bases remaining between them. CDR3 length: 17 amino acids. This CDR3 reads CASSPRRLGPYNQPQHF. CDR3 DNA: TGTGCCAGCAGCCCCCGCCGGCTGGGCCCCTACAATCAGCCCCAGCATTTT. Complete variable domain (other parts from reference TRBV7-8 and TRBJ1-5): GAGVSQSPRYKVAKRGQDVALRCDPISGHVSLFWYQQALGQGPEFLTYFQNEAQLDKSGLPSDRFFAERPEGSVSTLKIQRTQQEDSAVYLCASSPRRLGPYNQPQHFGDGTRLSIL.

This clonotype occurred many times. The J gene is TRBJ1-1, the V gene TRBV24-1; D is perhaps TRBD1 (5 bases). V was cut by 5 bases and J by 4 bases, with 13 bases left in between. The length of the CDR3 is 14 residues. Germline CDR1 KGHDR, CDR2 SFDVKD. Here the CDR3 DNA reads TGTGCCACCAGTGGGGGCAGGGCAAGCACTGAAGCTTTCTTT. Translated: CATSGGRASTEAFF.

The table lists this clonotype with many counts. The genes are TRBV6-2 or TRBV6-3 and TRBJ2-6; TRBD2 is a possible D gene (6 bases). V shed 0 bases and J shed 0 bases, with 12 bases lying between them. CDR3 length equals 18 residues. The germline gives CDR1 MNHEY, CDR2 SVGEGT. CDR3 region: CASSYSGGVSSGANVLTF. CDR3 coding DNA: TGTGCCAGCAGTTACTCCGGGGGTGTCAGCTCTGGGGCCAACGTCCTGACTTTC.

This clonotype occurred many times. The CDR3 DNA is TGTGCCAGCAAAGGGACTAGCGAGGATACGCAGTATTTT. This translates into CASKGTSEDTQYF. The chain couples TRBV12-3 or TRBV12-4 to TRBJ2-3, with 10 bases fitting TRBD2. The CDR3 has 13 amino acids. The V and J ends lost 7 bases and 6 bases, in that order; junction bases with no gene match: 4.

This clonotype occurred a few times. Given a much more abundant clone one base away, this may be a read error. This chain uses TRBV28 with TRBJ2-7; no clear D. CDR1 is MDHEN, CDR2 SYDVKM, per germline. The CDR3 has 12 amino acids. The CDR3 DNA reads TGTGCCAACAGTTTAGGTGTCACAGAGCAGTACTTC. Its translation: CANSLGVTEQYF.

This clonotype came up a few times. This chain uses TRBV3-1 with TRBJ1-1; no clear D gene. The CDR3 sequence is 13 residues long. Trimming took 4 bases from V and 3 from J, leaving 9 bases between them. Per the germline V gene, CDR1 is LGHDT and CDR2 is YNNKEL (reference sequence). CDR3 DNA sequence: TGTGCCAGCAGCCCCCGACACTACACTGAAGCTTTCTTT. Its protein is CASSPRHYTEAFF.

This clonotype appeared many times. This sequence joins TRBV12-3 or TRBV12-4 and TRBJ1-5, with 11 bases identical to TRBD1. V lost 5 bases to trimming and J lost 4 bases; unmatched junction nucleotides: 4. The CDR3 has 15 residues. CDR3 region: CASSQGTGGNQPQHF. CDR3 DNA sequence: TGTGCCAGCAGTCAAGGGACAGGGGGGAATCAGCCCCAGCATTTT.

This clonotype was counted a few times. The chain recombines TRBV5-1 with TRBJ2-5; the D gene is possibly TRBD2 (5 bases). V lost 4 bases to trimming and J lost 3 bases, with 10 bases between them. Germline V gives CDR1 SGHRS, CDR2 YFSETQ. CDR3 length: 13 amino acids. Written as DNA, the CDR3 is TGCGCCAGCAGCAAGGTGGGAGAAGAGACCCAGTACTTC. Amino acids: CASSKVGEETQYF.

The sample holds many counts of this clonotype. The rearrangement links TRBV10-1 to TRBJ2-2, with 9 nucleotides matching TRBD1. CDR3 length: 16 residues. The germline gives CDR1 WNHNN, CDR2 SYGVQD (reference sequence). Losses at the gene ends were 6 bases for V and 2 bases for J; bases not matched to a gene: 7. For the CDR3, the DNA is TGCGCCAGCAGCCGGGACAGGGCAACTAACACCGGGGAGCTGTTTTTT. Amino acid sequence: CASSRDRATNTGELFF.

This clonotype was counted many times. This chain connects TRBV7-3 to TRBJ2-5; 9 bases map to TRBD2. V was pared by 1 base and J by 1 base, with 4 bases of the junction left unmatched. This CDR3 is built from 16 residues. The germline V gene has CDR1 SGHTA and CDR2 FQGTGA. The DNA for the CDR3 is TGTGCCAGCAGCTTAAATCTAGCGGGACGCCAAGAGACCCAGTACTTC. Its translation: CASSLNLAGRQETQYF. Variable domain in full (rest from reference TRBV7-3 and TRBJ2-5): GAGVSQTPSNKVTEKGKYVELRCDPISGHTALYWYRQSLGQGPEFLIYFQGTGAADDSGLPNDRFFAVRPEGSVSTLKIQRTERGDSAVYLCASSLNLAGRQETQYFGPGTRLLVL.

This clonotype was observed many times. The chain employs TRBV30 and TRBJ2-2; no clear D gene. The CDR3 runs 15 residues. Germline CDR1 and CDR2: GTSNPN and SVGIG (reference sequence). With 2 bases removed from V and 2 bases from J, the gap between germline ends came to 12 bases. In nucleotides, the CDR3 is TGTGCCTGGAGTCGACCACAGCCCAACACCGGGGAGCTGTTTTTT. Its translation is CAWSRPQPNTGELFF.

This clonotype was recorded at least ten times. For the CDR3, the DNA is TGCAGCGTTGTGAACAGGTACTACGAGCAGTACTTC. Its translation is CSVVNRYYEQYF. V usage is TRBV29-1 and J usage is TRBJ2-7, with a tentative D call TRBD1 (5 bases). Trimming removed 4 bases from V and 3 bases from J, with 10 bases in between. The CDR3 loop spans 12 amino acids. Germline values: CDR1 SQVTM, CDR2 ANQGSEA.

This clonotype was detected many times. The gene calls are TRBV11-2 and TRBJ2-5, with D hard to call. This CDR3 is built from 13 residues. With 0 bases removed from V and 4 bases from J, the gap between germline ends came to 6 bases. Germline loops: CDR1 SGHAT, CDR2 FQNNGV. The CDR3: CASSLDRLETQYF. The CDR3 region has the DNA TGTGCCAGCAGCTTAGATCGGCTAGAGACCCAGTACTTC.

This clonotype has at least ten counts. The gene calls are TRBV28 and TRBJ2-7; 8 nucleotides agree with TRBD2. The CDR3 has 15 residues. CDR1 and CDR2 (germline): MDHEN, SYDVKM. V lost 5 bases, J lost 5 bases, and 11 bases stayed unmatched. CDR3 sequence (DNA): TGTGCCAGCAGTCTCCCGGGTAGCGGGATCCACGAGCAGTACTTC. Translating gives CASSLPGSGIHEQYF.

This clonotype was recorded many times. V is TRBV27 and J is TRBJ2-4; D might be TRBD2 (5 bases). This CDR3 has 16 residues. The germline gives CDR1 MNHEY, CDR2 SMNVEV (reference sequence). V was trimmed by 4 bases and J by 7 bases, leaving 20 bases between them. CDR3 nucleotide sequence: TGTGCCAGCAGTTCCACCCGGGCCCTGGAGCGGAACATTCAGTACTTC. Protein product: CASSSTRALERNIQYF.

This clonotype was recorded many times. CDR3 loop: CSAQSEGGYTF. The CDR3 coding sequence is TGCAGTGCCCAGTCTGAGGGAGGCTACACCTTC. V gene TRBV20-1 combines with J gene TRBJ1-2; D is uncertain. V dropped 6 bases and J dropped 8 bases, with 13 bases sitting between them. Per the germline V gene, CDR1 is DFQATT and CDR2 is SNEGSKA (reference sequence). CDR3 length: 11 amino acids.

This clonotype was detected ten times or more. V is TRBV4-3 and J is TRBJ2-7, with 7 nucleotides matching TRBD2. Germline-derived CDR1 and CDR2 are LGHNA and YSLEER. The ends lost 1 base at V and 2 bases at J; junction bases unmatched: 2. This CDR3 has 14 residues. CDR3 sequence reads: CASSQVLAAYEQYF. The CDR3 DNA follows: TGCGCCAGCAGCCAAGTCCTAGCGGCCTACGAGCAGTACTTC.

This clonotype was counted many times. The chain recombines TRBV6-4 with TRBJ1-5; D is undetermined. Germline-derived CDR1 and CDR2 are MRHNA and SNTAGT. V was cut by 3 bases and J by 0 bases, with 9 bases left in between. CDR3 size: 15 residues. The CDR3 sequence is CASSERVPSNQPQHF. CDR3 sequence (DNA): TGTGCCAGCAGTGAGAGGGTCCCTAGCAATCAGCCCCAGCATTTT.

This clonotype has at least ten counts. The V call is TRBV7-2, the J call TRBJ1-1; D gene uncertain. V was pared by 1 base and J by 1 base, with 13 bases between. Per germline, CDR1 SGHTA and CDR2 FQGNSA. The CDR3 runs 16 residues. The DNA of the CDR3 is TGTGCCAGCAGCTTAGTGGGTCGGCAGGCGAACACTGAAGCTTTCTTT. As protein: CASSLVGRQANTEAFF.

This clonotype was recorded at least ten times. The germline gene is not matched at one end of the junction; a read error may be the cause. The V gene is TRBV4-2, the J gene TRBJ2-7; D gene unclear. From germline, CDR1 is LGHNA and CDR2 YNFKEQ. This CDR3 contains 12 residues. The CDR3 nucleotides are TGTGCCAGCAGCTCGACACTGCACGATCAGTACTTC. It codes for CASSSTLHDQYF.

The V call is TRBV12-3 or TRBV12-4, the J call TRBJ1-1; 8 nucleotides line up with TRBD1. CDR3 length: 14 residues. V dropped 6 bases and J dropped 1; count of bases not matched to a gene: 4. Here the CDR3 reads CASSQTGANTEAFF. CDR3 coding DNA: TGTGCCAGCAGCCAGACAGGGGCGAACACTGAAGCTTTCTTT.